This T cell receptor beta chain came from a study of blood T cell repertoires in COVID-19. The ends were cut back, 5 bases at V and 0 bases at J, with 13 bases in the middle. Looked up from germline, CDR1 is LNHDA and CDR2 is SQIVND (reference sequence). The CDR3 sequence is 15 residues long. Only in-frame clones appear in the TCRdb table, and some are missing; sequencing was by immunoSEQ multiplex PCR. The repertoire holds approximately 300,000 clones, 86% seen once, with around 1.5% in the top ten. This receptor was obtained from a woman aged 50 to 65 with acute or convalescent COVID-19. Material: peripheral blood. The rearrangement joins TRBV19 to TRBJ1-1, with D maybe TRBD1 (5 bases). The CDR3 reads CASSLYRWMNTEAFF. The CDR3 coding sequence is TGTGCCAGTAGTCTTTACAGGTGGATGAACACTGAAGCTTTCTTT. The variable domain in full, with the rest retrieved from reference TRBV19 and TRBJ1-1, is DGGITQSPKYLFRKEGQNVTLSCEQNLNHDAMYWYRQDPGQGLRLIYYSQIVNDFQKGDIAEGYSVSREKKESFPLTVTSAQKNPTAFYLCASSLYRWMNTEAFFGQGTRLTVV.